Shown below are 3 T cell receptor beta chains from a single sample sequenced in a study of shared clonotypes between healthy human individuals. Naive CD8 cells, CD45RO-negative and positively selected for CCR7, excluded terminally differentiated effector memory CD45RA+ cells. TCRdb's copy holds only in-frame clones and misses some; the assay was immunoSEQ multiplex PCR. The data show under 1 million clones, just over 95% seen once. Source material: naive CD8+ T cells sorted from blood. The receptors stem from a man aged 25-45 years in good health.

CDR3 DNA: TGTGCCACCAGCACACAGAGCTCCTACGAGCAGTACTTC. Encoded protein: CATSTQSSYEQYF. The chain has TRBV15 and TRBJ2-7, with no clear D. Trimming cost V 4 bases and J 0 bases, with 7 bases left between them. The CDR3 covers 13 residues. The germline gives CDR1 LNHNV, CDR2 YYDKDF (reference sequence).

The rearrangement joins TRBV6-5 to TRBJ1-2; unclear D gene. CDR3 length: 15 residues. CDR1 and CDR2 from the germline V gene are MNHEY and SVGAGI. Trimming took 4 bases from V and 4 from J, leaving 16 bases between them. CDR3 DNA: TGTGCCAGCAGTTCCTCGCCCACAAGGTTCTATGGCTACACCTTC. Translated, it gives CASSSSPTRFYGYTF.

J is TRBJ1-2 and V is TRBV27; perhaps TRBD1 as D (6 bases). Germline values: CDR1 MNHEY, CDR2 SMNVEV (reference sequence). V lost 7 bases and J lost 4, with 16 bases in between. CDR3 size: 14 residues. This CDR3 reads CASTSGGGGYGYTF. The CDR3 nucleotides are TGTGCCAGCACCTCGGGGGGGGGCGGCTATGGCTACACCTTC.